This TCR beta chain was obtained from a study of radiotherapy plus CTLA-4 blockade in lung cancer. Study-wide background: Disease control was present in under 35% of patients, and objective responses in about 19%.

Repertoires were generated with immunoSEQ multiplex PCR, while TCRdb's copy carries only in-frame clones and drops some. This repertoire shows more than 75,000 clones, around nine tenths found once; its top ten account for approximately 0.9%. Study-wide results and limits: Radiotherapy plus ipilimumab was followed by expansion in blood of tumor-derived TCR clones. In blood, early T cell clone dynamics reportedly predicted response best, together with interferon-beta.

Each patient with chemo-refractory metastatic non-small-cell lung cancer was treated with focal radiation plus CTLA-4 blockade using ipilimumab. Concerning this clone: Its antigen is unidentified.

V was clipped by 7 bases and J by 4 bases, with 7 bases between them. Per germline, CDR1 SNHLY and CDR2 FYNNEI. The CDR3 is 11 residues long. Source: peripheral blood, taken from a patient treated with radiotherapy plus ipilimumab. The V and J genes are TRBV2 and TRBJ2-5; D is possibly TRBD2 (5 bases). The receptor comes from a human donor with non-small cell lung cancer who had stable disease on radiotherapy plus ipilimumab. The CDR3 DNA reads as TGTGCCAGCAATGCGGGAGAGACCCAGTACTTC. Translation: CASNAGETQYF.